This T cell receptor (beta chain) was captured in a study of blood T cell repertoires in COVID-19. Study context: From the United States, Italy and Spain came samples of acute and convalescent COVID-19. The cDNA or gDNA used as material had been derived from T cells, B-cell-depleted T cells, or PBMCs.

Between the trimmed V and J ends, which lost 1 base and 1 base, there was a span of 4 bases. The CDR3 contains 13 residues. The germline gives CDR1 LNHDA, CDR2 SQIVND (reference sequence). In the authors' workflow: From reference gene primer amplification, estimates of nucleated cell counts were derived. TCRdb's table, derived via immunoSEQ multiplex PCR, lists solely in-frame clones and lacks some. V, J and clone size reflect that table, while D and trimming were determined from the DNA. The sample yields tens of thousands of clones, roughly nine tenths seen once. What was sequenced was peripheral blood. The chain is built from TRBV19 and TRBJ1-1; unclear D gene. This TCR came from a man in his forties or fifties with active COVID-19. Written as DNA, the CDR3 is TGTGCCAGTAGTATAGGGGCGAACACTGAAGCTTTCTTT. Its protein product is CASSIGANTEAFF.